These 22 T cell receptor beta chains were all obtained from the same sample, sequenced in a study of naive and memory T cell subsets. Four PCR rounds used nested alpha and beta constant region primers plus the SP2 primer. TCRdb reprocessed the 5' RACE reads via MiXCR and lists one record per CDR3 protein. The data contain roughly 60,000 distinct CDR3 sequences, more than 6% of them singletons. A UMI-containing oligonucleotide was joined by 3' ligation to the TCR cDNA template. These receptors were collected from a female donor in good health.

This clonotype was detected only a few times. The genes are TRBV7-9 and TRBJ1-1; D unresolved. Germline V gene lookup returns CDR1 SEHNR and CDR2 FQNEAQ (reference sequence). V was cut by 3 bases and J by 1 base, with 6 bases left in between. The CDR3 is made up of 13 amino acids. This chain's CDR3 is CASSFRSNTEAFF. CDR3 in DNA: TGTGCCAGCAGCTTCCGGTCGAACACTGAAGCTTTCTTT.

This clonotype was seen more than once but under ten times. This sequence joins TRBV19 and TRBJ2-2; D possibly uses TRBD1 or TRBD2 (6 bases each). Germline V lookup: CDR1 LNHDA, CDR2 SQIVND (reference sequence). The CDR3 contains 20 residues. Trimming removed 0 bases at V and 5 bases at J, with 25 bases between. The CDR3 protein is CASSIDLLRLGGRATGELFF. As DNA, the CDR3 is TGTGCCAGTAGTATAGATCTTTTGCGGTTGGGGGGCAGGGCAACCGGGGAGCTGTTTTTT.

The V and J genes are TRBV20-1 and TRBJ2-1, with D perhaps assigned TRBD1 or TRBD2 (7 bases each). V lost 6 bases to trimming and J lost 8 bases, with 29 bases between them. Germline V lookup: CDR1 DFQATT, CDR2 SNEGSKA (reference sequence). This CDR3 contains 17 residues. In DNA form, the CDR3 reads TGCAGTGCGATAGACAGGGTTAGGTCCGGGGGGAGGGATGAGCAGTTCTTC. It codes for CSAIDRVRSGGRDEQFF.

This clonotype was observed at least ten times. This chain connects TRBV7-9 to TRBJ2-7; possible D gene TRBD1, 6 bases. V dropped 10 bases and J dropped 0 bases, with 13 bases sitting between them. The CDR3 covers 13 residues. The germline CDR1 and CDR2 sequences are SEHNR and FQNEAQ (reference sequence). In DNA form, the CDR3 reads TGTGCCACCACTAGAGGGGGCTCCTACGAGCAGTACTTC. Translating it yields CATTRGGSYEQYF.

This clonotype was counted a few times. The rearrangement uses TRBV20-1 and TRBJ1-5; D unresolved. Germline CDR1 DFQATT, CDR2 SNEGSKA (reference sequence). CDR3 length: 15 residues. V shed 3 bases and J shed 0 bases, with 12 bases lying between them. CDR3 DNA: TGCAGTGCTAGCACCCAAGGGAATAGCAATCAGCCCCAGCATTTT. Translation: CSASTQGNSNQPQHF.

This clonotype has ten or more counts. The genes are TRBV29-1 and TRBJ2-2, with 8 bases fitting TRBD1. The trim removed 6 bases at V and 5 bases at J, leaving 8 bases unmatched. The CDR3 contains 14 residues. Germline CDR1 reads SQVTM; CDR2 reads ANQGSEA. The DNA for the CDR3 is TGCAGCGTCGAGACAGGGGTAGGAACCGGGGAGCTGTTTTTT. Its translation: CSVETGVGTGELFF.

The rearrangement joins TRBV20-1 to TRBJ2-3; possibly TRBD1 for D (6 bases). CDR1 is DFQATT, CDR2 SNEGSKA, per germline (reference sequence). The CDR3 is 15 amino acids. V shed 4 bases and J shed 0 bases, with 14 bases lying between them. The DNA for the CDR3 is TGCAGTGCTAACACGGGCAGGGGTAGCACAGATACGCAGTATTTT. Translating gives CSANTGRGSTDTQYF.

This clonotype was seen a few times. This chain joins TRBV27 and TRBJ1-1; D is undetermined. V was cut by 5 bases and J by 3 bases, with 10 bases left in between. The CDR3 is 13 amino acids. Germline lookup yields CDR1 MNHEY and CDR2 SMNVEV (reference sequence). The DNA for the CDR3 is TGTGCCAGCAGTACAAGGGTAGACACTGAAGCTTTCTTT. It encodes CASSTRVDTEAFF.

The chain has TRBV7-9 and TRBJ2-2, with 7 nucleotides matching TRBD2. The CDR3 runs to 15 residues. The germline gives CDR1 SEHNR, CDR2 FQNEAQ (reference sequence). The V and J ends lost 5 bases and 1 base, in that order; junction bases with no gene match: 4. CDR3 protein: CASSRGDWNTGELFF. The CDR3 DNA follows: TGTGCCAGCAGCCGGGGGGATTGGAACACCGGGGAGCTGTTTTTT.

The V call is TRBV30, the J call TRBJ2-5, with D uncertain. The CDR3 extends over 12 amino acids. CDR1 is GTSNPN, CDR2 SVGIG, per germline (reference sequence). Trimming removed 4 bases at V and 7 bases at J, with 13 bases between. CDR3 loop: CAWTSLPGTQYF. The CDR3 bases are TGTGCCTGGACCTCGCTTCCCGGGACCCAGTACTTC.

The rearrangement joins TRBV5-1 to TRBJ1-2; D gene ambiguous. V lost 0 bases and J 3 bases, leaving 12 bases between the germline ends. Germline CDR1 reads SGHRS; CDR2 reads YFSETQ. The CDR3 runs to 15 residues. DNA for the CDR3: TGCGCCAGCAGCTTGGACTGGGGAAGGGACTATGGCTACACCTTC. Its translation: CASSLDWGRDYGYTF.

This clonotype is categorized as medium-sized. The V and J genes are TRBV27 and TRBJ2-1; 9 positions match TRBD2. Germline CDR1 MNHEY, CDR2 SMNVEV (reference sequence). Trimming removed 0 bases from V and 3 bases from J; junction bases left unmatched: 0. The CDR3 loop spans 15 amino acids. CDR3 residues: CASSLSAGGYNEQFF. The CDR3 DNA sequence: TGTGCCAGCAGTTTATCAGCGGGGGGCTACAATGAGCAGTTCTTC.

This clonotype came up a few times. The chain is built from TRBV20-1 and TRBJ2-5; a possible D gene is TRBD1 (6 bases). The germline V gene has CDR1 DFQATT and CDR2 SNEGSKA (reference sequence). The CDR3 consists of 12 residues. Trimming took 7 bases from V and 0 from J, leaving 9 bases between them. The CDR3: CSGWGHQETQYF. For the CDR3, the DNA is TGCAGTGGATGGGGGCACCAAGAGACCCAGTACTTC.

V and J are TRBV6-9 and TRBJ2-7, with TRBD1 matching 10 bases. Looked up from germline, CDR1 is MNHGY and CDR2 is SVAAGI. The CDR3 spans 13 residues. V shed 11 bases, J shed 5 bases, and the junction held 9 bases outside the gene matches. CDR3 DNA sequence: TGTGCCTACGCGGGGACAGGGGTTAACGAGCAGTACTTC. This translates into CAYAGTGVNEQYF.

J is TRBJ1-5 and V is TRBV29-1; D gene unclear. Germline values: CDR1 SQVTM, CDR2 ANQGSEA. Trimming removed 2 bases at V and 4 bases at J, with 9 bases between. This CDR3 spans 13 amino acids. Here the CDR3 reads CSVEQERNQPQHF. The CDR3 nucleotides are TGCAGCGTTGAACAGGAACGGAATCAGCCCCAGCATTTT.

J is TRBJ2-4 and V is TRBV19; 8 nucleotides agree with TRBD2. This CDR3 has 20 residues. V lost 10 bases, J lost 0 bases, and 23 bases stayed unmatched. Looked up from germline, CDR1 is LNHDA and CDR2 is SQIVND (reference sequence). The DNA of the CDR3 is TGTGCCACCGCCAGGTCTGGGTGGACTAGCAATGAACTAGCCAAAAACATTCAGTACTTC. This encodes CATARSGWTSNELAKNIQYF.

The chain employs TRBV5-5 and TRBJ2-6; TRBD1 matches at 9 bases. V lost 4 bases, J lost 0 bases, and 11 bases stayed unmatched. The CDR3 runs to 19 residues. CDR1 is SGHKS and CDR2 is YYEKEE in the germline V gene (reference sequence). The CDR3 DNA reads TGTGCCAGCAGCCGGCCGACAGGGGGACAAGCCTCTGGGGCCAACGTCCTGACTTTC. Translation gives CASSRPTGGQASGANVLTF.

This clonotype rates as medium-sized (0.01 to 0.1%). This sequence joins TRBV14 and TRBJ2-7; D is uncertain. This CDR3 contains 12 residues. The germline CDR1 and CDR2 sequences are SGHDN and FVKESK. V shed 3 bases and J shed 2 bases, with 5 bases lying between them. The CDR3 DNA follows: TGTGCCAGCAGCCACCGTCCCTACGAGCAGTACTTC. It codes for CASSHRPYEQYF.

In this sample, this clonotype turned up a few times. The rearrangement joins TRBV30 to TRBJ2-3; 7 bases agree with TRBD1. Looked up from germline, CDR1 is GTSNPN and CDR2 is SVGIG (reference sequence). The CDR3 length is 13 residues. V was pared by 4 bases and J by 0 bases, with 1 base of the junction left unmatched. The CDR3 DNA reads TGTGCCTGGACGGACAGGAGCACAGATACGCAGTATTTT. Protein product: CAWTDRSTDTQYF.

This clonotype showed up just a few times. CDR3 in amino acids: CASWGQGVTDTQYF. For the CDR3, the DNA is TGTGCCAGCTGGGGACAGGGAGTCACAGATACGCAGTATTTT. The chain recombines TRBV2 with TRBJ2-3; 9 nucleotides line up with TRBD1. The CDR3 totals 14 residues. CDR1 and CDR2 (germline): SNHLY, FYNNEI. The ends lost 8 bases at V and 2 bases at J; junction bases unmatched: 5.

This clonotype was seen only a few times. The J gene is TRBJ1-1, the V gene TRBV6-2 or TRBV6-3; D call uncertain. V was clipped by 4 bases and J by 1 base, with 10 bases between them. CDR1 and CDR2 from the germline V gene are MNHEY and SVGEGT. The CDR3 is made up of 14 amino acids. The CDR3 bases are TGTGCCAGCAGTTGGGCACCGAAGAACACTGAAGCTTTCTTT. It specifies CASSWAPKNTEAFF.

This clonotype was observed many times. The rearrangement uses TRBV5-1 and TRBJ2-3; 7 nucleotides line up with TRBD2. The CDR3 has 14 residues. V shed 4 bases and J 2 bases; nucleotides not matched to a gene: 4. Germline lookup yields CDR1 SGHRS and CDR2 YFSETQ. The CDR3 protein is CASSAGAATDTQYF. In nucleotides, the CDR3 is TGCGCCAGCAGCGCGGGAGCCGCCACAGATACGCAGTATTTT.